The clone carrying this TCR beta chain was seen a few times. Its antigen is unknown. Time point in this sample: newly diagnosed GD, antithyroid drugs for less than 3 months. PBMC-extracted RNA yielded the TCR library. Libraries of TCR beta came from iRepertoire HTBI primers plus Arm-PCR of CDR3 regions. As processed by the authors: Identified segments across samples numbered roughly 60 TRBV and approximately 14 TRBJ. From the multiplex PCR reads, TCRdb called clonotypes with MiXCR, one entry per CDR3 protein. None of the V and J calls come from the authors' own analysis; TCRdb made them. The repertoire holds hundreds of thousands of distinct CDR3 sequences, with roughly 15% as singletons. These data are taken from a study of regulatory T cells in long-lasting Graves disease. Findings of the study overall: Thyroid tissue went unstudied; only peripheral blood was examined. Accuracy was possibly reduced by small sample size.

The CDR3 spans 14 residues. Germline CDR1 reads SGHAT; CDR2 reads FQNNGV. Trimming took 6 bases from V and 1 from J, leaving 12 bases between them. This sample was also put to use in a study of T cells in Graves' hyperthyroidism and ophthalmopathy.

The receptor was derived from a woman in her thirties or forties with Graves disease. The gene calls are TRBV11-2 and TRBJ1-1, with D perhaps TRBD1 (5 bases). Sample: peripheral blood mononuclear cells (PBMCs), taken at new diagnosis, from a patient treated with antithyroid drugs. CDR3 DNA: TGTGCCAGCAGACCCACCCAGGGGAACACTGAAGCTTTCTTT. Residues: CASRPTQGNTEAFF. Filled out from reference TRBV11-2 and TRBJ1-1, the complete variable domain reads EAGVAQSPRYKIIEKRQSVAFWCNPISGHATLYWYQQILGQGPKLLIQFQNNGVVDDSQLPKDRFSAERLKGVDSTLKIQPAKLEDSAVYLCASRPTQGNTEAFFGQGTRLTVV.